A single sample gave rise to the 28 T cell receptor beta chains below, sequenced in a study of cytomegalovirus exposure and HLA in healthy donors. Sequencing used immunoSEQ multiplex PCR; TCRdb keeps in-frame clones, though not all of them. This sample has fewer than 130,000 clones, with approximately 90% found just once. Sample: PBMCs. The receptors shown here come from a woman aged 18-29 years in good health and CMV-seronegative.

The CDR3 DNA reads TGTGCCTGGAGTGTAACGGGAGGTTACTCCTACGAGCAGTACTTC. Translated, it gives CAWSVTGGYSYEQYF. The V gene is TRBV30, the J gene TRBJ2-7, with 7 nucleotides matching TRBD2. This CDR3 is built from 15 residues. Unmatched junction bases numbered 5, after V lost 0 bases and J lost 0 bases. Germline V gene lookup returns CDR1 GTSNPN and CDR2 SVGIG (reference sequence).

CDR3 amino acids: CASSDSPTGELNEQYF. CDR3 DNA: TGTGCCAGCAGTGACTCCCCGACAGGGGAATTGAACGAGCAGTACTTC. This sequence joins TRBV2 and TRBJ2-7; 8 bases align to TRBD1. This CDR3 has 16 amino acids. The ends lost 3 bases at V and 5 bases at J; junction bases unmatched: 12. Germline CDR1 and CDR2: SNHLY and FYNNEI. Based on the CDR3 plus reference TRBV2 and TRBJ2-7, the full variable domain is EPEVTQTPSHQVTQMGQEVILRCVPISNHLYFYWYRQILGQKVEFLVSFYNNEISEKSEIFDDQFSVERPDGSNFTLKIRSTKLEDSAMYFCASSDSPTGELNEQYFGPGTRLTVT.

CDR3 sequence reads: CASSPPTNTGELFF. CDR3 sequence (DNA): TGTGCCAGCTCACCCCCCACGAACACCGGGGAGCTGTTTTTT. V is TRBV18 and J is TRBJ2-2; D gene uncertain. Trimming stripped 3 bases from V and 0 bases from J, with 5 bases between. From germline, CDR1 is KGHSH and CDR2 LQKENI. The CDR3 length is 14 residues.

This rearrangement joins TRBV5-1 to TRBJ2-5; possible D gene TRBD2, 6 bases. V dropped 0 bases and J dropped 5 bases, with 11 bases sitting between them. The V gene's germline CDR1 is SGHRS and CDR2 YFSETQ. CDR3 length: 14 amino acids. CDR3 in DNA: TGCGCCAGCAGCTTGGCTGGGGCGGGGGAGACCCAGTACTTC. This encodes CASSLAGAGETQYF.

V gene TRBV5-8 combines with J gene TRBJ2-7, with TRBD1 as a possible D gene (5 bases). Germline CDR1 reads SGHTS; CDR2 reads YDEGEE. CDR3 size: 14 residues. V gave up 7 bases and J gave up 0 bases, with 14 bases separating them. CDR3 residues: CASVGAPLSYEQYF. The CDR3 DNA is TGTGCCAGCGTAGGGGCGCCCCTCTCCTACGAGCAGTACTTC.

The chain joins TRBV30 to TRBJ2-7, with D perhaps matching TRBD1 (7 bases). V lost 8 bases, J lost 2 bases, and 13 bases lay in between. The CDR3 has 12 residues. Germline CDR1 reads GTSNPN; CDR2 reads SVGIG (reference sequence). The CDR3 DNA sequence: TGTGCCCTCAGGGGGGAGGCCTACGAGCAGTACTTC. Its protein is CALRGEAYEQYF.

The CDR3 DNA reads TGTGCCAGCAGTTCCCCCAGGACAGGGGGAATGAACGAGCAGTACTTC. Its protein product is CASSSPRTGGMNEQYF. The rearrangement links TRBV28 to TRBJ2-7; 10 bases line up with TRBD1. CDR3 length: 16 residues. The germline V gene encodes CDR1 MDHEN and CDR2 SYDVKM. V trimming: 4 bases; J trimming: 5 bases; junction bases outside the gene matches: 11.

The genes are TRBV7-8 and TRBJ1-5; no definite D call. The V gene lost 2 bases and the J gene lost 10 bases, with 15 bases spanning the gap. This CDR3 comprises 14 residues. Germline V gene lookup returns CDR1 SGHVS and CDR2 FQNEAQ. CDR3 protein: CASSLSSPLIPQHF. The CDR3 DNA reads TGTGCCAGCAGCTTAAGCTCGCCTCTCATCCCCCAGCATTTT.

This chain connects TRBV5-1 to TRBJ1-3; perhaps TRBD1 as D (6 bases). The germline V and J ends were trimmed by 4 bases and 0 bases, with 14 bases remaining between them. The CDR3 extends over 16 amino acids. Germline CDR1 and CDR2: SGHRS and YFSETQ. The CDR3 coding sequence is TGCGCCAGCAGCCTATTCGAACAGGGCTCTGGAAACACCATATATTTT. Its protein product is CASSLFEQGSGNTIYF. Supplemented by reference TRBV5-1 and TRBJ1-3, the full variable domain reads KAGVTQTPRYLIKTRGQQVTLSCSPISGHRSVSWYQQTPGQGLQFLFEYFSETQRNKGNFPGRFSGRQFSNSRSEMNVSTLELGDSALYLCASSLFEQGSGNTIYFGEGSWLTVV.

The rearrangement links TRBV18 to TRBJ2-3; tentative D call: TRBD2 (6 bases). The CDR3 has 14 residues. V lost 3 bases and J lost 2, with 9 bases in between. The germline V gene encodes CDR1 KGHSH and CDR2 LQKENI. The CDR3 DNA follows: TGTGCCAGCTCACCGCCTAGCGCCACAGATACGCAGTATTTT. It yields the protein CASSPPSATDTQYF.

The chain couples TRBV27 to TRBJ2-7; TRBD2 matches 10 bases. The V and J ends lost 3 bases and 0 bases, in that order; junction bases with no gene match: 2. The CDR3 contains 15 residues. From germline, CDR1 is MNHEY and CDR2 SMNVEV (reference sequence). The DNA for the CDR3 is TGTGCCAGCAGTTTTGCTAGCGGGAGCTCCTACGAGCAGTACTTC. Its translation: CASSFASGSSYEQYF.

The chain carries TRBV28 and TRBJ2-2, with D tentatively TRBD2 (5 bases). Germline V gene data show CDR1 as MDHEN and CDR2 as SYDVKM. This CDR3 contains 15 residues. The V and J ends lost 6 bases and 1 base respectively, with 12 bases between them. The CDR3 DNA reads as TGTGCCAGCAGGTTTACCCGGGGGAACACCGGGGAGCTGTTTTTT. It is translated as CASRFTRGNTGELFF.

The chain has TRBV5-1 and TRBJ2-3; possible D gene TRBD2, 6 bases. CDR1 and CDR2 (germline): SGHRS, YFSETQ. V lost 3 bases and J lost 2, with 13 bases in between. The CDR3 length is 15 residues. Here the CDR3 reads CASSSGDLITDTQYF. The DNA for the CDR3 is TGCGCCAGCAGCTCGGGGGACTTGATCACAGATACGCAGTATTTT.

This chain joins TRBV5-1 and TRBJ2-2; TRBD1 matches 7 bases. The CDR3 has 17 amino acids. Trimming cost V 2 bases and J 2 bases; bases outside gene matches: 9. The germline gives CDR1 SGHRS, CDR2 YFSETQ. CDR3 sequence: CASSLRPDRRNTGELFF. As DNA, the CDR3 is TGCGCCAGCAGCTTAAGACCGGACAGGAGAAACACCGGGGAGCTGTTTTTT.

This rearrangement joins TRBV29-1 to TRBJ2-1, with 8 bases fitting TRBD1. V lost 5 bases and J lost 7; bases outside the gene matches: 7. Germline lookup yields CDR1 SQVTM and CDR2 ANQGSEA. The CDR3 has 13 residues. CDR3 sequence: CSVQQGAVNEQFF. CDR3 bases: TGCAGCGTTCAGCAGGGGGCGGTAAATGAGCAGTTCTTC.

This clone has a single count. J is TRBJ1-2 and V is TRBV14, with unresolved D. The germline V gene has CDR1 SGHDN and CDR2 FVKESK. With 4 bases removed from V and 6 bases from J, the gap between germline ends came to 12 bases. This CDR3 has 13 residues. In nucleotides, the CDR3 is TGTGCCAGCAGCCGACGACGGGATAATGGCTACACCTTC. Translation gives CASSRRRDNGYTF.

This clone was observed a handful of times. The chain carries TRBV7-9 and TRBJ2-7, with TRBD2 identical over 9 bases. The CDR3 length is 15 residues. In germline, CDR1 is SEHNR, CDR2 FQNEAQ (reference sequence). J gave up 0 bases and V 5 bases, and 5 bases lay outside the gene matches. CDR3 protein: CASSPAGGRSYEQYF. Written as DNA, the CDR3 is TGTGCCAGCAGCCCAGCGGGGGGACGCTCCTACGAGCAGTACTTC.

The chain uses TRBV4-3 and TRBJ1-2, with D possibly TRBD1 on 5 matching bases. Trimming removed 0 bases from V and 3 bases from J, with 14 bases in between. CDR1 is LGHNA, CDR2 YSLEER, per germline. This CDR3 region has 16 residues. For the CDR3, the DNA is TGCGCCAGCAGCCAAGATTGGGCAGGGAATGACTATGGCTACACCTTC. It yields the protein CASSQDWAGNDYGYTF.

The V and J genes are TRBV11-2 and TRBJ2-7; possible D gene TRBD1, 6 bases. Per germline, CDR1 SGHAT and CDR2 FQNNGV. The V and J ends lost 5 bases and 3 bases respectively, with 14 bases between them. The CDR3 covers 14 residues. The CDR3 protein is CASSARQGGYEQYF. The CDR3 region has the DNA TGTGCCAGCAGCGCTAGACAAGGGGGCTACGAGCAGTACTTC.

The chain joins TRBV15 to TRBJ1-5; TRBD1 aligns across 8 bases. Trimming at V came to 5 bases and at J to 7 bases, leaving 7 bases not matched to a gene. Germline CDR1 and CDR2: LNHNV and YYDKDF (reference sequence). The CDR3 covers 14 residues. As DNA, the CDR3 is TGTGCCACCAGCCCCAGGACAGGGATACAGCCCCAGCATTTT. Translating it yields CATSPRTGIQPQHF.

CDR3 amino acids: CASSRARGRAGELFF. The DNA for the CDR3 is TGTGCCAGCAGCCGAGCCCGAGGGAGAGCCGGGGAGCTGTTTTTT. V and J are TRBV7-9 and TRBJ2-2; a weak D match, TRBD2 (5 bases). CDR3 size: 15 residues. Trimming cost V 5 bases and J 6 bases, with 16 bases left between them. Germline lookup yields CDR1 SEHNR and CDR2 FQNEAQ (reference sequence).

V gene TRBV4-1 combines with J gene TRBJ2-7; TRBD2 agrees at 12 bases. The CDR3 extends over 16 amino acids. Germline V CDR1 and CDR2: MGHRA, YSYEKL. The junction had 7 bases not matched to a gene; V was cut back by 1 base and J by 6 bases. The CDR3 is CASSQVPSGRAGEQYF. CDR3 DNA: TGCGCCAGCAGCCAAGTTCCTAGCGGGAGGGCTGGCGAGCAGTACTTC.

The CDR3 DNA is TGTGCCAGCAGCTTGGCCCCAGGGGGCGGGGAGACCCAGTACTTC. Translating gives CASSLAPGGGETQYF. The chain employs TRBV5-4 and TRBJ2-5; 8 nucleotides line up with TRBD1. Germline lookup yields CDR1 SGHNT and CDR2 YYREEE (reference sequence). The CDR3 contains 15 residues. V shed 0 bases and J 5 bases; nucleotides not matched to a gene: 6.

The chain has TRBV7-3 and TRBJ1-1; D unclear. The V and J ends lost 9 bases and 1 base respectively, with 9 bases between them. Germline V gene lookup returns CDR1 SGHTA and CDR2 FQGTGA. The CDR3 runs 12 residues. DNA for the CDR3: TGTGCCAGTCGGGGAAGGAACACTGAAGCTTTCTTT. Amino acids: CASRGRNTEAFF.

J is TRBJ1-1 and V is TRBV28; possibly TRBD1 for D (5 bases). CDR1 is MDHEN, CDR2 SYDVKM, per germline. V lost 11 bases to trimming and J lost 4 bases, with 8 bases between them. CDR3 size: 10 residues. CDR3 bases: TGTGCCGGGGGGGGCACTGAAGCTTTCTTT. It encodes CAGGGTEAFF.

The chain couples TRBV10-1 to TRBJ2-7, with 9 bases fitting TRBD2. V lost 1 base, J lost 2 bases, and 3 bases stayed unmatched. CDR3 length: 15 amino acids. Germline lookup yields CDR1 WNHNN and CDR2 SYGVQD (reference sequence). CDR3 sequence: CASSELSSGTYEQYF. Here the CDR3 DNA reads TGCGCCAGCAGTGAGTTGTCTAGCGGGACCTACGAGCAGTACTTC.

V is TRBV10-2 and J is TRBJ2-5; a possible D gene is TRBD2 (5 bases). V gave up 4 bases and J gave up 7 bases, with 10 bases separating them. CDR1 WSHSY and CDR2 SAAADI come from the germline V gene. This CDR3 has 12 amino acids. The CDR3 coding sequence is TGCGCCAGCAGTGGGGTACTAGGGACCCAGTACTTC. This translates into CASSGVLGTQYF.

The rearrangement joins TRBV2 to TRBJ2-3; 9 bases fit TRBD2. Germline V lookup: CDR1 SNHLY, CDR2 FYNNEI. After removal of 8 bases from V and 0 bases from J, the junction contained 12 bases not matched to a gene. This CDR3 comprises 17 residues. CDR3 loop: CASRKRREGRSTDTQYF. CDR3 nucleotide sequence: TGTGCCAGCCGCAAGAGGCGGGAGGGAAGGAGCACAGATACGCAGTATTTT.